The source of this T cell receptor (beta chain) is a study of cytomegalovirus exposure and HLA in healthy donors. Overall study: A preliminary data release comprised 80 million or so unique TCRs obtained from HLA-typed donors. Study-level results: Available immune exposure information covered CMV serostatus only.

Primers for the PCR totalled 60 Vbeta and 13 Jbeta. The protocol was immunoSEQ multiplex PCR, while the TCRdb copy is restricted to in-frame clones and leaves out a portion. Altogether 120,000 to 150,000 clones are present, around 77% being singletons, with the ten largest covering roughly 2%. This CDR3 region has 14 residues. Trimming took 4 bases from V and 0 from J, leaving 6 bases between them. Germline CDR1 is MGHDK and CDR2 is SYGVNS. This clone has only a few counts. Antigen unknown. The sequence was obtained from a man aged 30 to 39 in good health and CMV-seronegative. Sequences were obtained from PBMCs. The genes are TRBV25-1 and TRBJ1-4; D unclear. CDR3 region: CASSVSTTNEKLFF. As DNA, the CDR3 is TGTGCCAGCAGTGTTTCCACAACTAATGAAAAACTGTTTTTT.